This T cell receptor beta chain comes out of a study of cytomegalovirus exposure and HLA in healthy donors. Notes on the study in general: Testing in vitro showed a few CMV-associated chains specific for CMV antigens.

Vbeta (60) and Jbeta (13) primers were used in the PCR. Some clones are missing from TCRdb's copy, which holds only in-frame ones; the method was immunoSEQ multiplex PCR. This sample has about 100,000 clones, with about 80% found just once. This CDR3 comprises 18 residues. Germline V gene lookup returns CDR1 MNHEY and CDR2 SMNVEV (reference sequence). With V trimmed by 5 bases and J by 2 bases, 13 bases remained unmatched. Concerning this clone: No antigen is known for it.

The sample taken for sequencing was PBMCs. This TCR was recovered from a woman aged 40 to 50 in good health and CMV-seronegative. The V and J genes are TRBV27 and TRBJ2-4; 9 nucleotides match TRBD2. The CDR3 DNA follows: TGTGCCAGCAGTCTTTTAGCGGGGGCCCTCTACCCCAAAAACATTCAGTACTTC. This encodes CASSLLAGALYPKNIQYF.